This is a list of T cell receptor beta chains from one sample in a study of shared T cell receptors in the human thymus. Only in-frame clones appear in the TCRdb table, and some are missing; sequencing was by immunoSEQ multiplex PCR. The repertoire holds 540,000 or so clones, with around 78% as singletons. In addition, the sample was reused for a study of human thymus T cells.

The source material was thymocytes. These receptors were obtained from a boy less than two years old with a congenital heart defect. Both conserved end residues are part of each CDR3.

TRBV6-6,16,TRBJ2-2,CASSHGSSGRIGELFF
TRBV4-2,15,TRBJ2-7,CASSPEGQFSYEQYF
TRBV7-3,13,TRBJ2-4,CASSHGGLCIQYF
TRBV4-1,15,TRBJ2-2,CASSRTSGSDGELFF
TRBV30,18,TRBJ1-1,CAWSVPTGGKGTNTEAFF
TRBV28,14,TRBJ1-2,CASSYLSPGGGYTF
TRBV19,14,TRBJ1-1,CASSLSIMNTEAFF
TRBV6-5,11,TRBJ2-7,CASRQIYEQYF
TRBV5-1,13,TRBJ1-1,CASSLRGGLEAFF
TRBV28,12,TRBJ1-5,CASRTPTGLRHF
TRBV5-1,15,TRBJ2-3,CASSLRGSSTDTQYF
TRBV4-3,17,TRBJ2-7,CASSQEAQGDTRHEQYF
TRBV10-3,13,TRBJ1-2,CAISPPEGYGYTF
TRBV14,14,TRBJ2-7,CASSQKSGIYEQYF
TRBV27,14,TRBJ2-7,CASHQGTGAHEQYF
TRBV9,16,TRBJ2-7,CASSVAGGRDRCEQYF
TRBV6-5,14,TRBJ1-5,CASSSGTGNQPQHF
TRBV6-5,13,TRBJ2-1,CATQGGPNNEQFF
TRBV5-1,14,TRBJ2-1,CASVGDRGSSEQFF
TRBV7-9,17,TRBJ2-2,CASSLFSGGTNTGELFF
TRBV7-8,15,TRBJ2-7,CASSRGTGRTYEQYF
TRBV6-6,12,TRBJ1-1,CASSSMNTEAFF
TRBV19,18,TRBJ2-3,CASSLARGSPDGTDTQYF
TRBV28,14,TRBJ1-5,CASRPGLGNQPQHF
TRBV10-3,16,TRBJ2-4,CAISEGLALAKNIQYF
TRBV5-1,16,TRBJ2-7,CASSLRAWREGNEQYF
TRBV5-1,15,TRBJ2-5,CASSLEAGDQETQYF
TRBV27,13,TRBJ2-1,CASTRGRRYEQFF
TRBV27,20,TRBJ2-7,CASSLQRGGGGRTADYEQYF
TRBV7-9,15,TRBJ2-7,CASSLEAGASYEQYF
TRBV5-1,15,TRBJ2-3,CASSIRDRGTDTQYF
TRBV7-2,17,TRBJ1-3,CASSLGAVKSSGNTIYF
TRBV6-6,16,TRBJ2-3,CASSRTWGRGTDTQYF
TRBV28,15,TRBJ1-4,CASSFLDRVNEKLFF
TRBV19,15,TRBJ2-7,CASSYVGTPFYEQYF
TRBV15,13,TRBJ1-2,CATSRNSGIGYTF
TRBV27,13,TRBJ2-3,CASMGTHTDTQYF
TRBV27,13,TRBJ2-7,CASTGGEPYEQYF
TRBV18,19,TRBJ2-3,CASSRSLASGRRDTDTQYF
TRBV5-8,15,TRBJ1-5,CASSPDSYSNQPQHF
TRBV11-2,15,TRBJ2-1,CASSLIRGSYNEQFF
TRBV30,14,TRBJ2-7,CAWSVGGSSYEQYF
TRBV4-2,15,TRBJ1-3,CASTNSHYSGNTIYF
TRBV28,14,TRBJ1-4,CASSTGTGSEKLFF
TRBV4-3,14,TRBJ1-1,CASSQDCGGTEAFF
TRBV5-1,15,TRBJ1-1,CASSPTTAMNTEAFF
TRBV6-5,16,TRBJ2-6,CASSYDTGSGANVLTF
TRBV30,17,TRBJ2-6,CAWSVWEGSSGANVLTF
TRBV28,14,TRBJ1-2,CASRPSTVSYGYTF
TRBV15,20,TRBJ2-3,CATSRYLGLAGVSHTDTQYF
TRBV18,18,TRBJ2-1,CASSPPERDGSSYNEQFF
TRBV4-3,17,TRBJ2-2,CASSQDFGTGDTGELFF
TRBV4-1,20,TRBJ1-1,CASSQDSLDRGPGGHTEAFF
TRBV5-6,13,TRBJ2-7,CASSFQGGLEQYF
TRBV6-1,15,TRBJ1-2,CASSDATGPNYGYTF